This T cell receptor (beta chain) originates from a study of T cell repertoires in ileal Crohn's disease. The CDR3 covers 14 residues. The germline V gene has CDR1 MDHEN and CDR2 SYDVKM. Deletions cut 3 bases from V and 1 base from J, with 8 bases between. Time point given: inflamed ileum from the surgical specimen. Clones were sequenced by immunoSEQ multiplex PCR, and TCRdb holds only the in-frame ones, with some missing. Of fewer than 20,000 clones listed, under 95% were seen once; the top ten hold about 7.1%. Source material: ileal tissue. The genes are TRBV28 and TRBJ2-3; D remains ambiguous. The origin of this receptor is an adult with Crohn's disease. The CDR3 spells CASSLVSGTDTQYF. DNA for the CDR3: TGTGCCAGCAGTTTGGTGTCAGGCACAGATACGCAGTATTTT.